Listed here is a single TCR beta chain. No antigen is known for it. There are no base qualities to consult, and no much larger clone falls within one base. The library came from the immunoSEQ multiplex PCR assay. TCRdb re-hosts the immuneACCESS table, in-frame sequences only. Its copies lack some clones; in the studies checked, an unresolved V gene accounts for under half of them, and the cause for the rest is not known. The sample table shows around 40,000 clones, and about nine tenths are seen once. The ten largest clones add up to 0.5% of the sample. The data belong to a study of T cell changes during pregnancy in multiple sclerosis (dated by TCRdb to between 2017 and 2020). Study-wide context: The study looked at changes in the T cell repertoire across pregnancy in women with multiple sclerosis.

CDR1 and CDR2 (SGHTA, FQGNSA) derive from the germline V gene. Compared with germline, V lacks 5 bases and J lacks 7 bases; bases without a gene match: 8. Inclusive of the bounding cysteine and phenylalanine, the CDR3 is 15 residues long. CDR3 DNA is the only sequence kept; it has 45 bases, read in frame from the first base. This receptor was obtained from a female donor in good health, enrolled as a control in a pregnancy study. Specimen: CD4+ T cells from peripheral blood mononuclear cells, collected in the second trimester of pregnancy. Here the chain combines TRBV7-2 and TRBJ1-4, with 9 junctional bases fitting TRBD1. The CDR3 region reads CASSLTGQGSEKLFF. The nucleotide sequence is given as TGTGCCAGCAGCCTCACGGGACAGGGTAGTGAAAAACTGTTTTTT.